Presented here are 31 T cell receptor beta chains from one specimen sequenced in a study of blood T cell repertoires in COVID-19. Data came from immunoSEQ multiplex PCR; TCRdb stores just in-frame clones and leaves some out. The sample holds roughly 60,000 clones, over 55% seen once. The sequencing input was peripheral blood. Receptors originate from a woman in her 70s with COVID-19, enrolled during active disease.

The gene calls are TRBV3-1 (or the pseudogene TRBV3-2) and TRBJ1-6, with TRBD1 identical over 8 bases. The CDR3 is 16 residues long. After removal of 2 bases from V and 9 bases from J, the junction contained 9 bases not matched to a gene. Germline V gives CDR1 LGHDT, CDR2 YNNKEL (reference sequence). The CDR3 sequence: CASSQQDRGRFSPLHF. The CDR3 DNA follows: TGTGCCAGCAGCCAACAAGACAGGGGTCGTTTTTCACCCCTCCACTTT.

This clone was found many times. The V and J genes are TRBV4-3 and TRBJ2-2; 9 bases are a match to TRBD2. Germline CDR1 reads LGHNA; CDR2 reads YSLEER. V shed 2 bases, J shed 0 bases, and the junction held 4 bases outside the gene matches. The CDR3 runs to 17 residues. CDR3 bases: TGCGCCAGCAGCCAATACGCTAGCGGGACGAACACCGGGGAGCTGTTTTTT. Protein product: CASSQYASGTNTGELFF.

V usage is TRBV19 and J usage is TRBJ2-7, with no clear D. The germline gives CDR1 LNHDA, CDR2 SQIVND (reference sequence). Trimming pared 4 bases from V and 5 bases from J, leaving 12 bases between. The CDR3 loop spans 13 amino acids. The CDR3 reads CASSRRLQDEQYF. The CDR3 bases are TGTGCCAGTAGTAGACGTCTGCAGGACGAGCAGTACTTC.

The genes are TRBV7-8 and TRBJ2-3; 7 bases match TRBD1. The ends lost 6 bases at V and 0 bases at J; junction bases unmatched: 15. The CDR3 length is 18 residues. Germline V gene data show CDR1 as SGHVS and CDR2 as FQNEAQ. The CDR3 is CASSGDPGTVPSTDTQYF. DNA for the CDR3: TGTGCCAGCAGTGGCGACCCAGGGACAGTCCCAAGCACAGATACGCAGTATTTT.

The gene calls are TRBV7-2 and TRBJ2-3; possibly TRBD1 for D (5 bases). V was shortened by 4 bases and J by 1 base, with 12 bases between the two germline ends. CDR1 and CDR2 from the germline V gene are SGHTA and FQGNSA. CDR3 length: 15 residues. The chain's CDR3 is CASSSTLGRTDTQYF. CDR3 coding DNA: TGTGCCAGCAGCTCGACCTTGGGGCGCACAGATACGCAGTATTTT.

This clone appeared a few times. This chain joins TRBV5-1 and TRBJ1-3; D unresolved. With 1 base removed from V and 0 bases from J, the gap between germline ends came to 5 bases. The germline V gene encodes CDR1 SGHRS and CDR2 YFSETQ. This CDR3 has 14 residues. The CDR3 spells CASSLSVSGNTIYF. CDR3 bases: TGCGCCAGCAGCTTGTCCGTCTCTGGAAACACCATATATTTT.

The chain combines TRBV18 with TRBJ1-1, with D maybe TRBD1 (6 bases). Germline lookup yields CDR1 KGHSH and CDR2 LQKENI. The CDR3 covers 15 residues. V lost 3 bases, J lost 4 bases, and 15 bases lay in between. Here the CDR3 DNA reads TGTGCCAGCTCACCTAATCCAGGGGTTACCACTGAAGCTTTCTTT. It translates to CASSPNPGVTTEAFF.

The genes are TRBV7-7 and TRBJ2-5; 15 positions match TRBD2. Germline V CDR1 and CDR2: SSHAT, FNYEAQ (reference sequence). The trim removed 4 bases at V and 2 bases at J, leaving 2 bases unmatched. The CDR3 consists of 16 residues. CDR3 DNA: TGTGCCAGCAGCTCGGGACTAGCGGGGGGACAAGAGACCCAGTACTTC. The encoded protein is CASSSGLAGGQETQYF. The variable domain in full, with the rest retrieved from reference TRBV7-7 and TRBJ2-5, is GAGVSQSPRYKVTKRGQDVTLRCDPISSHATLYWYQQALGQGPEFLTYFNYEAQPDKSGLPSDRFSAERPEGSISTLTIQRTEQRDSAMYRCASSSGLAGGQETQYFGPGTRLLVL.

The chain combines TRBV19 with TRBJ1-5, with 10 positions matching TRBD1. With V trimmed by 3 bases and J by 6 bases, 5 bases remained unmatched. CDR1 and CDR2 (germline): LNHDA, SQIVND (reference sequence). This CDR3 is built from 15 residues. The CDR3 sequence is CASSIKGQGIQPQHF. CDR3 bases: TGTGCCAGTAGTATCAAGGGACAGGGGATTCAGCCCCAGCATTTT.

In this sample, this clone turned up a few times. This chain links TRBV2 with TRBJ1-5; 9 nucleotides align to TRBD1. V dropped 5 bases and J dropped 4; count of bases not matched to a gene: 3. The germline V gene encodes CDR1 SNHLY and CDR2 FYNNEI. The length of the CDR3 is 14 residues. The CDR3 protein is CASSLGQGNQPQHF. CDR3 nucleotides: TGTGCCAGCAGTCTGGGACAGGGAAATCAGCCCCAGCATTTT.

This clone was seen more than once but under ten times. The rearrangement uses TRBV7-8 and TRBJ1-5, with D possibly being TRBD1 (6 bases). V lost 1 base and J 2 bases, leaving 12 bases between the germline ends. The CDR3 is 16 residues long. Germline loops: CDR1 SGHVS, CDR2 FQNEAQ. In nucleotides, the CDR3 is TGTGCCAGCAGCTTAGACAGGGCGGCGGGCAATCAGCCCCAGCATTTT. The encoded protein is CASSLDRAAGNQPQHF.

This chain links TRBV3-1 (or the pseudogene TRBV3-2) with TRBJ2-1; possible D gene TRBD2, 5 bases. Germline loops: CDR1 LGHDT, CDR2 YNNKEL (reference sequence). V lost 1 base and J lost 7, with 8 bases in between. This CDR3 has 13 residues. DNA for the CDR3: TGTGCCAGCAGCCAAGCCGGGGTGAATGAGCAGTTCTTC. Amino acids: CASSQAGVNEQFF.

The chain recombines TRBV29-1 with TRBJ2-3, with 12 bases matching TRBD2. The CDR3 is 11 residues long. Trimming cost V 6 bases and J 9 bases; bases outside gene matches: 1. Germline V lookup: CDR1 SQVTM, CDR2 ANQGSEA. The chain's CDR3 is CSVGLAGTQYF. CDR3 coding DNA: TGCAGCGTAGGACTAGCGGGGACGCAGTATTTT.

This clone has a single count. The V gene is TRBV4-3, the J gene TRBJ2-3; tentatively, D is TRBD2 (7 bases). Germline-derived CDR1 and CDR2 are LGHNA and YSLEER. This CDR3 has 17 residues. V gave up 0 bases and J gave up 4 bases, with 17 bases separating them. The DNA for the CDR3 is TGCGCCAGCAGCCAAGATAAGGGGGGGCGCGACGCAGATACGCAGTATTTT. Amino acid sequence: CASSQDKGGRDADTQYF.

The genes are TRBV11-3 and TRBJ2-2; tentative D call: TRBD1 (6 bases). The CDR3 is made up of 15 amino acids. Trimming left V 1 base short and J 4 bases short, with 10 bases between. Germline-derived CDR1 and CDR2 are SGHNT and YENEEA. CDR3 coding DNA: TGTGCCAGCAGCTTAGGGACAGTACTCACCGGGGAGCTGTTTTTT. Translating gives CASSLGTVLTGELFF. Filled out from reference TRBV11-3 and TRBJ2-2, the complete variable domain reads EAGVVQSPRYKIIEKKQPVAFWCNPISGHNTLYWYLQNLGQGPELLIRYENEEAVDDSQLPKDRFSAERLKGVDSTLKIQPAELGDSAVYLCASSLGTVLTGELFFGEGSRLTVL.

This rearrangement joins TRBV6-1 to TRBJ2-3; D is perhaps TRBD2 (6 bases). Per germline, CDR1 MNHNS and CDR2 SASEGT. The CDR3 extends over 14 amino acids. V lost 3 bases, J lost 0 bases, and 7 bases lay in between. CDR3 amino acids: CASSERGSTDTQYF. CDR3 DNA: TGTGCCAGCAGTGAGCGGGGTAGCACAGATACGCAGTATTTT.

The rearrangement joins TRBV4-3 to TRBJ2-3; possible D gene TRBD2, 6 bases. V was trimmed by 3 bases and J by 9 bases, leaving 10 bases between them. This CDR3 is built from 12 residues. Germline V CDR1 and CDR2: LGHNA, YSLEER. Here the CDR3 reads CASSQGRGTQYF. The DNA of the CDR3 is TGCGCCAGCAGCCAGGGTCGGGGGACGCAGTATTTT.

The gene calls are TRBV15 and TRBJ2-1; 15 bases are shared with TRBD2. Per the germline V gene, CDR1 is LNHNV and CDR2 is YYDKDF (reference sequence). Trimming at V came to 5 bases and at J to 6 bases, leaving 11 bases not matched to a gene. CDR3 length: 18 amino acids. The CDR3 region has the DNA TGTGCCACCAGCCCTAGGGGACTAGCGGGAGGCGGGGGCAATGAGCAGTTCTTC. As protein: CATSPRGLAGGGGNEQFF.

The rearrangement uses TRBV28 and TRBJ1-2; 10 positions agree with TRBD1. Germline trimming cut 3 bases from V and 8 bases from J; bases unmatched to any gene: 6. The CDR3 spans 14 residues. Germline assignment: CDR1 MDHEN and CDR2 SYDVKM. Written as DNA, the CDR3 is TGTGCCAGCAGTTTGAGACAGGGGGCGGACGGCTACACCTTC. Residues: CASSLRQGADGYTF.

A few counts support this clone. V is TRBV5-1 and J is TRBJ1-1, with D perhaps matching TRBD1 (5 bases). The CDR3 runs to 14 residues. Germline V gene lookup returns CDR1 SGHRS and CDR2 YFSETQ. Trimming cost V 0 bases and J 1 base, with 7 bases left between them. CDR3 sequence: CASSLAGQNTEAFF. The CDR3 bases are TGCGCCAGCAGCTTGGCAGGGCAGAACACTGAAGCTTTCTTT.

Here the CDR3 DNA reads TGTGCCAGTAGTATAGATCTCCGGGATTATGGCTACACCTTC. As protein: CASSIDLRDYGYTF. The chain recombines TRBV19 with TRBJ1-2; unclear D gene. The CDR3 is 14 amino acids. Germline values: CDR1 LNHDA, CDR2 SQIVND (reference sequence). Trimming removed 0 bases from V and 5 bases from J, with 10 bases in between.

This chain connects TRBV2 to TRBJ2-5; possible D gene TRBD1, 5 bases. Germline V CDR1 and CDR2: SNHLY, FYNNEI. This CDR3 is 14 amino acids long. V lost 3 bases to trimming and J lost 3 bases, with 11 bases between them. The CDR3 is CASSEGPVEETQYF. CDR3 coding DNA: TGTGCCAGCAGTGAGGGGCCCGTGGAAGAGACCCAGTACTTC.

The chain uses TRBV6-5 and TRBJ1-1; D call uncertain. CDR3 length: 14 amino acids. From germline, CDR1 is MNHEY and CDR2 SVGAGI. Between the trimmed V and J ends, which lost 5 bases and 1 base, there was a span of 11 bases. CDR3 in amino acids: CASSQPGGNTEAFF. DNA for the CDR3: TGTGCCAGCAGTCAACCCGGTGGGAACACTGAAGCTTTCTTT.

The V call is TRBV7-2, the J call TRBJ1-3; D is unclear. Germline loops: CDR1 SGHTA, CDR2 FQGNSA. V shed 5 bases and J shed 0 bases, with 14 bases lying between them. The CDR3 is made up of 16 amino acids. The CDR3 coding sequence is TGTGCCAGCAGCATTGGTCAGGTATTCTCTGGAAACACCATATATTTT. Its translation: CASSIGQVFSGNTIYF.

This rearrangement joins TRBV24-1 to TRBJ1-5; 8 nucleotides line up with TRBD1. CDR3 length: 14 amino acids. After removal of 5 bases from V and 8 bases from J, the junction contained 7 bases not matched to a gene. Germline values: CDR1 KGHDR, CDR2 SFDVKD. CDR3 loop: CATSAPGGMEPQHF. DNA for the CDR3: TGTGCCACCAGTGCCCCAGGGGGCATGGAGCCCCAGCATTTT.

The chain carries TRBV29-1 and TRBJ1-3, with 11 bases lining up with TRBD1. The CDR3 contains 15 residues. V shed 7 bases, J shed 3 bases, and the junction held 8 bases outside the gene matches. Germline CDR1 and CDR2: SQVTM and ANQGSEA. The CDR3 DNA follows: TGCAGCGCCCAGACCGGGACAGGGGGTGGAAACACCATATATTTT. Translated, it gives CSAQTGTGGGNTIYF.

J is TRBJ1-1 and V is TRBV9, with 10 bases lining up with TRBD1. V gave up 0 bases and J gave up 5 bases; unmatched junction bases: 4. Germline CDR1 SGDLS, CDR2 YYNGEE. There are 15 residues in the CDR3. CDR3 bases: TGTGCCAGCAGCGTAGGGGGGACAGGGGATACTGAAGCTTTCTTT. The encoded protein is CASSVGGTGDTEAFF.

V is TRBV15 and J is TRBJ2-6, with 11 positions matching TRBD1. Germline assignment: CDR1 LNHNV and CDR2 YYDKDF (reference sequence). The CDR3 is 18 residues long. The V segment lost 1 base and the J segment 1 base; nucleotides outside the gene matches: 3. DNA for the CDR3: TGTGCCACCAGCAGAGGAGGACAGGGGGCGTCTGGGGCCAACGTCCTGACTTTC. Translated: CATSRGGQGASGANVLTF.

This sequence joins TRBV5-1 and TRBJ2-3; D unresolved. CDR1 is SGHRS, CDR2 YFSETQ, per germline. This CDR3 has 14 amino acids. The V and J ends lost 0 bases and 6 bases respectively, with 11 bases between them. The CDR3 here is CASSLVPLGDTQYF. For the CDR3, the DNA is TGCGCCAGCAGCTTGGTCCCACTGGGCGATACGCAGTATTTT.

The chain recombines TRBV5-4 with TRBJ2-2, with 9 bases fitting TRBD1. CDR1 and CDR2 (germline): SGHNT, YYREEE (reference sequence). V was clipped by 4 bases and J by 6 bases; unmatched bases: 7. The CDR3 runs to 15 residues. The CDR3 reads CASSLSRTGAGELFF. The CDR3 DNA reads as TGTGCCAGCAGCCTCTCCCGGACAGGGGCCGGGGAGCTGTTTTTT.

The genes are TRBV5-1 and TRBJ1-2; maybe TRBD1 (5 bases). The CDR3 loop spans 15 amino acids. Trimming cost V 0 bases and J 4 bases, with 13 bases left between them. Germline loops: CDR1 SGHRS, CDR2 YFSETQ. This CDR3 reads CASSLDLLGGYGYTF. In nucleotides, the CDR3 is TGCGCCAGCAGCTTGGATCTCTTGGGGGGCTATGGCTACACCTTC. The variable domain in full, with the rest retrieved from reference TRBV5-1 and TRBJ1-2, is KAGVTQTPRYLIKTRGQQVTLSCSPISGHRSVSWYQQTPGQGLQFLFEYFSETQRNKGNFPGRFSGRQFSNSRSEMNVSTLELGDSALYLCASSLDLLGGYGYTFGSGTRLTVV.